This T cell receptor (beta chain) is drawn from a study of shared clonotypes between healthy human individuals. This clone was detected many times. Some clones are missing from TCRdb's copy, which holds only in-frame ones; the method was immunoSEQ multiplex PCR. In the table there are hundreds of thousands of clones, approximately 79% of which are singletons. Trimming removed 3 bases at V and 7 bases at J, with 5 bases between. The length of the CDR3 is 11 residues. Germline lookup yields CDR1 MDHEN and CDR2 SYDVKM. The clonotype comes from a woman in her 30s in good health. This rearrangement joins TRBV28 to TRBJ2-3; D is undetermined. The sequenced material came from memory CD4+ T cells sorted from blood. Subset given: CD45RA-negative fraction. The CDR3 bases are TGTGCCAGCAGTTTTCGAAATACGCAGTATTTT. It encodes CASSFRNTQYF. Looking up the rest from reference TRBV28 and TRBJ2-3 gives the full variable domain: DVKVTQSSRYLVKRTGEKVFLECVQDMDHENMFWYRQDPGLGLRLIYFSYDVKMKEKGDIPEGYSVSREKKERFSLILESASTNQTSMYLCASSFRNTQYFGPGTRLTVL.